The 27 T cell receptor beta chains in this list originate from one sample, sequenced in a study of blood T cell repertoires in COVID-19. Sequencing used immunoSEQ multiplex PCR; TCRdb keeps in-frame clones, though not all of them. The repertoire consists of about 130,000 clones, with around four fifths occurring once and the leading ten covering 13%. Sequencing was performed on peripheral blood. These receptors were obtained from a human donor in a cohort sampled during active COVID-19.

This clone was recorded once. With a much larger clone just one base away, this may be a read error. The same CDR3 can be traced to other DNA sequences in this sample. The chain recombines TRBV19 with TRBJ2-2; D perhaps matches TRBD1 (6 bases). The V end was cut by 10 bases, the J end by 0 bases, with 12 bases between. This CDR3 comprises 14 residues. From germline, CDR1 is LNHDA and CDR2 SQIVND (reference sequence). CDR3 loop: CATRDRTNTGELFF. The CDR3 DNA reads as TGTGCCACTAGAGACAGGACGAACACCGGGGAGCTGTTTTTT.

Only one count was recorded for this clone. The rearrangement uses TRBV7-6 and TRBJ2-2; D perhaps matches TRBD1 (5 bases). V gave up 4 bases and J gave up 6 bases, with 9 bases separating them. The germline CDR1 and CDR2 sequences are SGHVS and FNYEAQ. There are 13 residues in the CDR3. CDR3 nucleotides: TGTGCCAGCAGCTCCAGGGTTGCCGGGGAGCTGTTTTTT. It yields the protein CASSSRVAGELFF.

This clone showed up just a few times. The gene calls are TRBV3-1 (or the pseudogene TRBV3-2) and TRBJ1-5, with D tentatively TRBD1 (5 bases). In germline, CDR1 is LGHDT, CDR2 YNNKEL (reference sequence). The CDR3 covers 15 residues. Trimming left V 4 bases short and J 3 bases short, with 13 bases between. The CDR3 is CASSPQGGDNQPQHF. The CDR3 nucleotides read TGTGCCAGCAGCCCCCAGGGTGGGGACAATCAGCCCCAGCATTTT.

The V call is TRBV5-1, the J call TRBJ2-2; D may be TRBD2 (6 bases). V lost 1 base and J lost 6, with 13 bases in between. The germline gives CDR1 SGHRS, CDR2 YFSETQ. CDR3 size: 15 residues. This CDR3 is CASSLTVSGAGELFF. Written as DNA, the CDR3 is TGCGCCAGCAGCTTGACGGTCTCGGGGGCCGGGGAGCTGTTTTTT.

V gene TRBV6-2 or TRBV6-3 combines with J gene TRBJ1-5, with D hard to call. The germline V gene encodes CDR1 MNHEY and CDR2 SVGEGT. Trimming took off 4 bases at V and 3 bases at J, with 4 bases between the two ends. The CDR3 has 12 amino acids. As DNA, the CDR3 is TGTGCCAGCAGTTTATTCAATCAGCCCCAGCATTTT. It codes for CASSLFNQPQHF.

This clone was seen a few times. The CDR3 here is CASSQGWGTSSEQFF. Written as DNA, the CDR3 is TGCGCCAGCAGCCAAGGGTGGGGGACTAGCTCTGAGCAGTTCTTC. The chain couples TRBV4-1 to TRBJ2-1, with 9 bases that match TRBD2. The CDR3 has 15 residues. V was pared by 1 base and J by 9 bases, with 7 bases of the junction left unmatched. CDR1 and CDR2 from the germline V gene are MGHRA and YSYEKL.

The V call is TRBV5-1, the J call TRBJ2-4; TRBD1 matches at 10 bases. Germline V CDR1 and CDR2: SGHRS, YFSETQ. The CDR3 spans 16 residues. Losses at the gene ends were 4 bases for V and 0 bases for J; bases not matched to a gene: 4. The CDR3 DNA sequence: TGCGCCAGCAGCATAGGGGACAGGGGAGCCAAAAACATTCAGTACTTC. Protein: CASSIGDRGAKNIQYF. Combining the CDR3 with reference TRBV5-1 and TRBJ2-4 gives the whole variable domain KAGVTQTPRYLIKTRGQQVTLSCSPISGHRSVSWYQQTPGQGLQFLFEYFSETQRNKGNFPGRFSGRQFSNSRSEMNVSTLELGDSALYLCASSIGDRGAKNIQYFGAGTRLSVL.

CDR3 coding DNA: TGTGCCAGCAGTGTAGCGGGGGGCACCGGGGAGCTGTTTTTT. Translating it yields CASSVAGGTGELFF. J is TRBJ2-2 and V is TRBV6-1; 10 nucleotides line up with TRBD2. Trimming cost V 4 bases and J 4 bases; bases outside gene matches: 0. This CDR3 is 14 amino acids long. The V gene's germline CDR1 is MNHNS and CDR2 SASEGT.

This chain uses TRBV5-6 with TRBJ2-3; TRBD1 agrees at 9 bases. J lost 3 bases, V lost 3 bases, and 5 bases had no gene match. CDR3 length equals 15 residues. Germline CDR1 and CDR2: SGHDT and YYEEEE. CDR3 in amino acids: CASSYRGRGTDTQYF. Here the CDR3 DNA reads TGTGCCAGCAGCTACAGGGGGCGGGGTACAGATACGCAGTATTTT.

In DNA, the CDR3 is TGCGCCAGCTCTGAGTCCATCTGGAACACTGAAGCTTTCTTT. Translating gives CASSESIWNTEAFF. This chain joins TRBV5-1 and TRBJ1-1; D not certain. Germline CDR1 and CDR2: SGHRS and YFSETQ. There are 14 residues in the CDR3. Trimming left V 7 bases short and J 1 base short, with 14 bases between. Variable domain in full (rest from reference TRBV5-1 and TRBJ1-1): KAGVTQTPRYLIKTRGQQVTLSCSPISGHRSVSWYQQTPGQGLQFLFEYFSETQRNKGNFPGRFSGRQFSNSRSEMNVSTLELGDSALYLCASSESIWNTEAFFGQGTRLTVV.

The V call is TRBV12-3 or TRBV12-4, the J call TRBJ2-1, with D maybe TRBD2 (5 bases). The CDR3 is 12 amino acids. V shed 5 bases and J shed 4 bases, with 6 bases lying between them. The CDR3 reads CASSSGYNEQFF. CDR3 sequence (DNA): TGTGCCAGCAGTAGCGGATACAATGAGCAGTTCTTC.

This chain uses TRBV27 with TRBJ1-1, with a possible D match to TRBD1 (5 bases). The CDR3 is 13 amino acids. Trimming removed 2 bases from V and 4 bases from J, with 8 bases in between. Germline V CDR1 and CDR2: MNHEY, SMNVEV (reference sequence). The CDR3 is CASSLDSSTEAFF. DNA of the CDR3: TGTGCCAGCAGTTTAGACAGCAGCACTGAAGCTTTCTTT.

The sample holds a few counts of this clone. The genes are TRBV2 and TRBJ2-3; 12 nucleotides line up with TRBD2. The junction had 6 bases not matched to a gene; V was cut back by 2 bases and J by 0 bases. CDR1 is SNHLY, CDR2 FYNNEI, per germline. The CDR3 is 18 amino acids. The CDR3: CASSELGLAGTSTDTQYF. The CDR3 DNA follows: TGTGCCAGCAGTGAACTAGGACTAGCGGGAACTAGCACAGATACGCAGTATTTT.

This chain links TRBV19 with TRBJ1-2; D remains ambiguous. Germline loops: CDR1 LNHDA, CDR2 SQIVND (reference sequence). V lost 7 bases, J lost 7 bases, and 16 bases lay in between. The CDR3 has 13 amino acids. This CDR3 is CASNRSQRGGYTF. In DNA, the CDR3 is TGTGCCAGTAATAGGAGTCAACGAGGTGGCTACACCTTC.

This clone has only a few counts. The chain employs TRBV9 and TRBJ1-6; TRBD1 might be the D (6 bases). In germline, CDR1 is SGDLS, CDR2 YYNGEE. Trimming left V 4 bases short and J 7 bases short, with 9 bases between. The CDR3 totals 13 residues. CDR3 in DNA: TGTGCCAGCAGCCAAGGGGGAAATTCACCCCTCCACTTT. Translating it yields CASSQGGNSPLHF.

The CDR3 DNA sequence: TGTGCCAGCAGCTTAGATGGGGGGGCGCTTGGCTACACCTTC. Its protein is CASSLDGGALGYTF. The rearrangement uses TRBV7-9 and TRBJ1-2; TRBD1 might be the D (6 bases). Germline lookup yields CDR1 SEHNR and CDR2 FQNEAQ (reference sequence). The CDR3 consists of 14 residues. V lost 1 base and J lost 7, with 13 bases in between.

DNA for the CDR3: TGTGCCAGCAAGCAGGGGGCAACTGAAGCTTTCTTT. This translates into CASKQGATEAFF. The chain uses TRBV27 and TRBJ1-1; 8 nucleotides match TRBD1. The CDR3 totals 12 residues. The J segment lost 5 bases and the V segment lost 7 bases, leaving 3 bases of the junction unmatched. The germline V gene has CDR1 MNHEY and CDR2 SMNVEV (reference sequence).

This clone was detected only once. The J gene is TRBJ1-4, the V gene TRBV6-5, with D perhaps TRBD1 (5 bases). V shed 4 bases and J shed 5 bases, with 11 bases lying between them. The V gene's germline CDR1 is MNHEY and CDR2 SVGAGI. The CDR3 contains 14 residues. The CDR3 sequence is CASSSSRTNEKLFF. The CDR3 bases are TGTGCCAGCAGTTCGTCGCGGACAAATGAAAAACTGTTTTTT.

V is TRBV3-1 (or the pseudogene TRBV3-2) and J is TRBJ2-3, with 15 bases matching TRBD2. The germline CDR1 and CDR2 sequences are LGHDT and YNNKEL (reference sequence). This CDR3 comprises 21 residues. V lost 5 bases and J lost 2; bases outside the gene matches: 17. The CDR3 loop is CASSFRWGLAGGPYLTDTQYF. For the CDR3, the DNA is TGTGCCAGCAGCTTCAGATGGGGACTAGCGGGGGGACCCTACCTCACAGATACGCAGTATTTT.

The chain joins TRBV30 to TRBJ1-5, with D unresolved. CDR1 and CDR2 from the germline V gene are GTSNPN and SVGIG (reference sequence). The CDR3 has 14 residues. Trimming shortened V by 2 bases and J by 2 bases, and 10 bases separated the two germline ends. CDR3 DNA: TGTGCCTGGAGTCTCCTAGGAGGCAATCAGCCCCAGCATTTT. Protein product: CAWSLLGGNQPQHF.

The chain combines TRBV29-1 with TRBJ2-7; 8 bases line up with TRBD1. The CDR3 is 13 amino acids. The V and J ends lost 6 bases and 7 bases, in that order; junction bases with no gene match: 11. CDR1 is SQVTM and CDR2 is ANQGSEA in the germline V gene. CDR3 DNA sequence: TGCAGCGTGGTCGGACAGGGCGTTCAGGAGCAGTACTTC. Translation gives CSVVGQGVQEQYF.

Only one count was recorded for this clone. The rearrangement uses TRBV3-1 (or the pseudogene TRBV3-2) and TRBJ2-7; 8 bases line up with TRBD1. This CDR3 contains 15 residues. Germline assignment: CDR1 LGHDT and CDR2 YNNKEL (reference sequence). After removal of 2 bases from V and 5 bases from J, the junction contained 8 bases not matched to a gene. CDR3 DNA: TGTGCCAGCAGCCAAATGCAGGGGGCTTCCCACGAGCAGTACTTC. It encodes CASSQMQGASHEQYF.

The chain has TRBV7-9 and TRBJ1-1; D remains unclear. Germline lookup yields CDR1 SEHNR and CDR2 FQNEAQ (reference sequence). The CDR3 sequence is 12 residues long. Trimming stripped 5 bases from V and 8 bases from J, with 12 bases between. The CDR3 here is CASSPGGQEAFF. The CDR3 coding sequence is TGTGCCAGCAGCCCCGGTGGGCAAGAAGCTTTCTTT. Combining the CDR3 with reference TRBV7-9 and TRBJ1-1 gives the whole variable domain DTGVSQNPRHKITKRGQNVTFRCDPISEHNRLYWYRQTLGQGPEFLTYFQNEAQLEKSRLLSDRFSAERPKGSFSTLEIQRTEQGDSAMYLCASSPGGQEAFFGQGTRLTVV.

This chain links TRBV6-4 with TRBJ1-1; D is undetermined. V was pared by 2 bases and J by 4 bases, with 11 bases between. Germline-derived CDR1 and CDR2 are MRHNA and SNTAGT. The CDR3 contains 14 residues. CDR3 coding DNA: TGTGCCAGCAGTGACCGCAGGCAGCCCACTGAAGCTTTCTTT. This translates into CASSDRRQPTEAFF.

The chain uses TRBV5-6 and TRBJ2-7; 10 bases fit TRBD1. The CDR3 is 14 amino acids. The V gene end was trimmed by 2 bases and the J gene end by 6 bases; junction bases not matched to a gene: 5. Germline lookup yields CDR1 SGHDT and CDR2 YYEEEE. The CDR3 DNA is TGTGCCAGCAGCTTCGGGACAGGGGTGTCCGAGCAGTACTTC. As protein: CASSFGTGVSEQYF.

V gene TRBV9 combines with J gene TRBJ2-1; 7 nucleotides match TRBD1. The germline V gene encodes CDR1 SGDLS and CDR2 YYNGEE. J lost 0 bases, V lost 4 bases, and 10 bases had no gene match. This CDR3 comprises 17 residues. The CDR3 nucleotides are TGTGCCAGCAGCCTCTACGGACAGGCCTCCTCCTACAATGAGCAGTTCTTC. The encoded protein is CASSLYGQASSYNEQFF.

V gene TRBV30 combines with J gene TRBJ1-5, with D perhaps TRBD1 (5 bases). CDR3 length equals 14 residues. CDR1 and CDR2 (germline): GTSNPN, SVGIG (reference sequence). V was shortened by 3 bases and J by 1 base, with 10 bases between the two germline ends. CDR3 sequence reads: CAWRPDRSNQPQHF. Written as DNA, the CDR3 is TGTGCCTGGAGGCCCGACAGAAGCAATCAGCCCCAGCATTTT.